This TCR beta chain was obtained from a study of T cells in Graves' hyperthyroidism and ophthalmopathy. Study-wide context: Peripheral blood samples were taken at initial diagnosis, prior to any treatment.

Broader study findings: Separating ophthalmopathy from stable hyperthyroidism was achieved by a 13 V-J model.

Turning to this clonotype: Its antigen remains unknown.

Each diagnosis drew on symptoms, thyroxine, TRAb, thyroid ultrasound and orbital computed tomography findings. PBMCs were derived from roughly 9.6 ml fresh peripheral blood. Germline-derived CDR1 and CDR2 are LNHDA and SQIVND (reference sequence). The CDR3 consists of 14 residues. V shed 5 bases, J shed 4 bases, and the junction held 6 bases outside the gene matches. The CDR3 regions of TCR beta were amplified from RNA transcripts. Researchers ran a first-round RT-PCR on the TCR CDR3 using the HTBI primer set. A single record per CDR3 protein comes from TCRdb applying MiXCR to the multiplex PCR reads. In the table there are hundreds of thousands of distinct CDR3 sequences, 38% of which are singletons.

Sequenced sample: blood. The receptor was isolated from a man aged 18 to 30 with Graves' hyperthyroidism. V gene TRBV19 combines with J gene TRBJ1-1, with TRBD1 identical over 8 bases. The CDR3 nucleotides read TGTGCCAGTAGTGACAGGGGTTCGAGCACTGAAGCTTTCTTT. Protein: CASSDRGSSTEAFF.